This T cell receptor beta chain was identified in a study of T cells in Graves' hyperthyroidism and ophthalmopathy. Those patients with uncontrolled infection, other autoimmune disease, pregnancy or lactation were excluded. This clonotype was recorded many times. What it binds is unknown. There were TCR beta CDR3 regions amplified from RNA transcripts. HTBI primers drove first-round RT-PCR of the TCR CDR3. Via MiXCR, TCRdb re-called the multiplex PCR reads, giving one row per CDR3 protein. The table shows about 560,000 distinct CDR3 sequences, with about 43% occurring only once. General study results and limits: Blood also held most thyroid clonotypes expanded beyond 0.001.

The junction had 4 bases not matched to a gene; V was cut back by 8 bases and J by 6 bases. The CDR3 totals 12 residues. CDR1 is LNHDA and CDR2 is SQIVND in the germline V gene (reference sequence). Material: peripheral blood or thyroid tissue (not recorded which). The genes are TRBV19 and TRBJ1-5; 7 nucleotides match TRBD1. The TCR sequence derives from a woman aged 18-35 years with Graves' hyperthyroidism. The CDR3 DNA reads TGTGCCAGTCGACAGGGCCTTCAGCCCCAGCATTTT. This translates into CASRQGLQPQHF.